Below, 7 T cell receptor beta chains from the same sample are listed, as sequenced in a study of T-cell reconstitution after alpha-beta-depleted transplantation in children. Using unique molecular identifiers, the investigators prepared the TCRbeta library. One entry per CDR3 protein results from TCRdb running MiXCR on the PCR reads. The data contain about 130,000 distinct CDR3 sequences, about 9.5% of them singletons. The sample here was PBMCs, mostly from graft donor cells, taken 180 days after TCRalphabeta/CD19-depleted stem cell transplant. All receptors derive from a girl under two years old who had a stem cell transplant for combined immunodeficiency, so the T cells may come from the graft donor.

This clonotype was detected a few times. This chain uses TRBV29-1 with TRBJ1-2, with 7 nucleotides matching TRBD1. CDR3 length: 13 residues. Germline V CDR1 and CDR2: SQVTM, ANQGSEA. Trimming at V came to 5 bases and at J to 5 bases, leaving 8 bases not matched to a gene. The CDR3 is CSVYSDRRYGYTF. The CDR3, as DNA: TGCAGCGTTTACTCGGACAGGAGATATGGCTACACCTTC.

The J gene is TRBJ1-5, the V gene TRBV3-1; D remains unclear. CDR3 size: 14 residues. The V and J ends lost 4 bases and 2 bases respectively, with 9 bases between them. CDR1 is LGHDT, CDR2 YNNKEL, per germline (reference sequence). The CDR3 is CASSPDTRNQPQHF. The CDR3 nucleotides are TGTGCCAGCAGCCCAGACACCCGCAATCAGCCCCAGCATTTT.

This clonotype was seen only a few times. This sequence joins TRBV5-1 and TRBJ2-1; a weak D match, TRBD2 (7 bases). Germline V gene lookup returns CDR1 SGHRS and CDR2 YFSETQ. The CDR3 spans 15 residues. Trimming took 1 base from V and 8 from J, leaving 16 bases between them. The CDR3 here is CASSLSLGGRDEQFF. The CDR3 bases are TGCGCCAGCAGCTTGAGTTTGGGGGGGCGGGATGAGCAGTTCTTC.

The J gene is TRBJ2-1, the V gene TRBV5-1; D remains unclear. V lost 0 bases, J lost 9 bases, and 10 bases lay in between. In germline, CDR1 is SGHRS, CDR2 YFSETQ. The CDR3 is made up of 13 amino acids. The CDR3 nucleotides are TGCGCCAGCAGCTTGGGTCCTTTGGGTGAGCAGTTCTTC. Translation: CASSLGPLGEQFF.

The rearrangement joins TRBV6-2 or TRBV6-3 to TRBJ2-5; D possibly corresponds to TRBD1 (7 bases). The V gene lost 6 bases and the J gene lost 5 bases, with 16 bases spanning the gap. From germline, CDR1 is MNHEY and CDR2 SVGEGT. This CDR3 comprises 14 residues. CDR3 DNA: TGTGCCAGCAGACACACCTCAGGGGGGGAGACCCAGTACTTC. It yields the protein CASRHTSGGETQYF.

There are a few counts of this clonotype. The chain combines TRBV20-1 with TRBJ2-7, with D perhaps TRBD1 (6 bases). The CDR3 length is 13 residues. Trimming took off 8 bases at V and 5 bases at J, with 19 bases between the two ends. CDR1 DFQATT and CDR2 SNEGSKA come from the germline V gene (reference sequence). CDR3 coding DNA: TGCAGTTTTGCCACACAGGGAACCAACGAGCAGTACTTC. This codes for CSFATQGTNEQYF.

Here the CDR3 DNA reads TGCAGTGCTAGGGGACTAGCGGGCGTCGGGGAGCTGTTTTTT. This sequence encodes CSARGLAGVGELFF. The J gene is TRBJ2-2, the V gene TRBV20-1, with 12 bases that match TRBD2. This CDR3 comprises 14 residues. Germline V CDR1 and CDR2: DFQATT, SNEGSKA (reference sequence). The V and J ends lost 3 bases and 7 bases, in that order; junction bases with no gene match: 3.